This T cell receptor beta chain was recorded in a study of blood T cell repertoires in COVID-19. Study context: The samples span acute and convalescent COVID-19 from the United States, Italy and Spain. Nucleic acid was either cDNA or gDNA, and it came from T cells, B-cell-depleted T cells, or PBMCs.

The CDR3 extends over 16 amino acids. Germline V gene sequence: CDR1 LNHDA, CDR2 SQIVND (reference sequence). V lost 4 bases to trimming and J lost 4 bases; unmatched junction nucleotides: 7. In the source study's methods: Reference gene primer amplification in the assay estimated nucleated cell counts. Sequenced by immunoSEQ multiplex PCR; TCRdb stores in-frame clones only, minus some. The DNA gave D and trimming, while V, J and clone size come from that table. Here the sample spans some 250,000 clones, roughly 89% being singletons. The sequenced sample consisted of peripheral blood. The gene calls are TRBV19 and TRBJ2-2; TRBD1 agrees at 9 bases. The clonotype originates from a man aged 25-40 years who had recovered from COVID-19. The CDR3 nucleotides are TGTGCCAGTAGTACCGTACAGGGGGCGCGCACCGGGGAGCTGTTTTTT. This encodes CASSTVQGARTGELFF.